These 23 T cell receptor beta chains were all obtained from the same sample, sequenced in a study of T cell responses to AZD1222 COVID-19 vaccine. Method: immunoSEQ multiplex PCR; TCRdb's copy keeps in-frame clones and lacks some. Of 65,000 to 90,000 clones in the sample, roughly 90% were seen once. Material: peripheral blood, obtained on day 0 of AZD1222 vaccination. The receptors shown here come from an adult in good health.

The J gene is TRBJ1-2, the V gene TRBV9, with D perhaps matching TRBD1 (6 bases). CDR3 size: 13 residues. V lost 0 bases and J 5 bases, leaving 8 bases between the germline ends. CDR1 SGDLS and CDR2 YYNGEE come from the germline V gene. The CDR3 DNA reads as TGTGCCAGCAGCGTAGAACAGGGTTATGGCTACACCTTC. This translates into CASSVEQGYGYTF.

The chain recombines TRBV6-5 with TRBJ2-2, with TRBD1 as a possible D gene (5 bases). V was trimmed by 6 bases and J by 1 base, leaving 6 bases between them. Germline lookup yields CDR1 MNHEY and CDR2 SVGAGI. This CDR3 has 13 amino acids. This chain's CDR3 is CASRTGNTGELFF. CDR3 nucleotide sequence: TGTGCCAGCAGAACAGGGAACACCGGGGAGCTGTTTTTT.

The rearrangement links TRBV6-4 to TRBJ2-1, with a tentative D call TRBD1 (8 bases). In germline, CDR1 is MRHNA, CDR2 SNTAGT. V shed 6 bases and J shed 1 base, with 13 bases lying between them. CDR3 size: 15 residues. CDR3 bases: TGTGCCAGCAGGGAACAGGGGGGGTCCTACAATGAGCAGTTCTTC. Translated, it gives CASREQGGSYNEQFF.

The CDR3 region is CASSLTELSFGYTF. The DNA for the CDR3 is TGTGCCAGCAGTCTGACGGAACTCTCGTTCGGCTACACCTTC. J is TRBJ1-2 and V is TRBV7-9; D gene ambiguous. The CDR3 is 14 residues long. Germline CDR1 reads SEHNR; CDR2 reads FQNEAQ (reference sequence). The ends were cut back, 6 bases at V and 8 bases at J, with 19 bases in the middle. Full variable domain (rest looked up from reference TRBV7-9 and TRBJ1-2): DTGVSQNPRHKITKRGQNVTFRCDPISEHNRLYWYRQTLGQGPEFLTYFQNEAQLEKSRLLSDRFSAERPKGSFSTLEIQRTEQGDSAMYLCASSLTELSFGYTFGSGTRLTVV.

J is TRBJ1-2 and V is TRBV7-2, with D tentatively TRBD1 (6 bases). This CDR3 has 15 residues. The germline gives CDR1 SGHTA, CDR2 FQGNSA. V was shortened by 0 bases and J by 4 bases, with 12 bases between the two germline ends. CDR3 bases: TGTGCCAGCAGCTTAGCCGGGGACATGACCTATGGCTACACCTTC. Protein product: CASSLAGDMTYGYTF. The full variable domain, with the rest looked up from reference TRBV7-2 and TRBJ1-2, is GAGVSQSPSNKVTEKGKDVELRCDPISGHTALYWYRQSLGQGLEFLIYFQGNSAPDKSGLPSDRFSAERTGGSVSTLTIQRTQQEDSAVYLCASSLAGDMTYGYTFGSGTRLTVV.

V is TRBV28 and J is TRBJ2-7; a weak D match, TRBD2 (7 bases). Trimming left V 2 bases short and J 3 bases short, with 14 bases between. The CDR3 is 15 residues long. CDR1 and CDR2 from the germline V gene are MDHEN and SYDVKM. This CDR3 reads CASSLPGASGYEQYF. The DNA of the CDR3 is TGTGCCAGCAGTTTACCAGGGGCTAGCGGCTACGAGCAGTACTTC.

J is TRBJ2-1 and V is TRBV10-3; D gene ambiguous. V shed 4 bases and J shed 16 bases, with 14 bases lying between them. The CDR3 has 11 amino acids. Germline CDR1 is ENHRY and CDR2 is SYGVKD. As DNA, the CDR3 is TGTGCCATCAGTGTCGACAATCAGGTCTTCTTC. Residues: CAISVDNQVFF.

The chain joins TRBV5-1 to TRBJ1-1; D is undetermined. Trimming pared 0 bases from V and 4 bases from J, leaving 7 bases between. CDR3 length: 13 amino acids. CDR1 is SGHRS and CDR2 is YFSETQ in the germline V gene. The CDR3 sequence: CASSLGGPTEAFF. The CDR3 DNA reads TGCGCCAGCAGCTTGGGGGGTCCCACTGAAGCTTTCTTT. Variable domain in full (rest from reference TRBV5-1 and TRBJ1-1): KAGVTQTPRYLIKTRGQQVTLSCSPISGHRSVSWYQQTPGQGLQFLFEYFSETQRNKGNFPGRFSGRQFSNSRSEMNVSTLELGDSALYLCASSLGGPTEAFFGQGTRLTVV.

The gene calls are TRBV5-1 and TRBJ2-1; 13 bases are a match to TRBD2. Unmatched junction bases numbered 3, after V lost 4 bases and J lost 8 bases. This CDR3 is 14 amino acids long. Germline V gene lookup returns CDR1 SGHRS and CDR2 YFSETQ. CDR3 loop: CASSRTSGSYEQFF. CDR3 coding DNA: TGCGCCAGCAGCAGGACTAGCGGGAGCTATGAGCAGTTCTTC.

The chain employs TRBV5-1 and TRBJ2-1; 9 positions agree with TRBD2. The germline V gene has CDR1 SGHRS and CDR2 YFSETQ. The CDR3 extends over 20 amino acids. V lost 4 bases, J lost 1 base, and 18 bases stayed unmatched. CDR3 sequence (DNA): TGCGCCAGCAGCCCCGCGGGCGGGGGGGCCCTAGGTTTGTCCTACAATGAGCAGTTCTTC. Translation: CASSPAGGGALGLSYNEQFF.

The CDR3 spells CASSLGTGTYNSPLHF. The CDR3 DNA reads TGTGCCAGCAGTCTCGGGACAGGGACATATAATTCACCCCTCCACTTT. This chain joins TRBV27 and TRBJ1-6; 9 bases map to TRBD1. V shed 5 bases and J 4 bases; nucleotides not matched to a gene: 6. Germline V gene data show CDR1 as MNHEY and CDR2 as SMNVEV (reference sequence). CDR3 length equals 16 residues.

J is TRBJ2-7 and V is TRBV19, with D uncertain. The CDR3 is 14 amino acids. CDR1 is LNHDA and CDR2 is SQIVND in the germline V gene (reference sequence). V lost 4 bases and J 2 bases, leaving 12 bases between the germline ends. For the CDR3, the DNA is TGTGCCAGTAGTAGCCAACATCTGACCTACGAGCAGTACTTC. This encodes CASSSQHLTYEQYF. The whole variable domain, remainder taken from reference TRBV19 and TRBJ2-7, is DGGITQSPKYLFRKEGQNVTLSCEQNLNHDAMYWYRQDPGQGLRLIYYSQIVNDFQKGDIAEGYSVSREKKESFPLTVTSAQKNPTAFYLCASSSQHLTYEQYFGPGTRLTVT.

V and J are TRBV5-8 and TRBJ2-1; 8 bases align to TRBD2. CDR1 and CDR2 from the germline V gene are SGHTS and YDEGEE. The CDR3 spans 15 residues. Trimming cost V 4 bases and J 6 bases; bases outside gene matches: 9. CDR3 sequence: CASSAAAGVSNEQFF. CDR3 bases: TGTGCCAGCAGCGCCGCAGCGGGAGTCTCCAATGAGCAGTTCTTC.

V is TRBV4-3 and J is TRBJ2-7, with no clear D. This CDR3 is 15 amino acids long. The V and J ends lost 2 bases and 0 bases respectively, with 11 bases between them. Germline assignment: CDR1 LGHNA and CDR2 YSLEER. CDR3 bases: TGCGCCAGCAGCCAAAGTCAGGATCTCTCCTACGAGCAGTACTTC. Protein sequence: CASSQSQDLSYEQYF.

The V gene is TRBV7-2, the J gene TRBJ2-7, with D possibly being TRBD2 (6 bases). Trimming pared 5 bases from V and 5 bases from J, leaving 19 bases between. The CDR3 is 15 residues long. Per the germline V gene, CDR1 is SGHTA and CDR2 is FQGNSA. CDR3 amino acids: CASSQRAGSGNEQYF. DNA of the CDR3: TGTGCCAGCAGCCAGAGGGCGGGGAGCGGTAACGAGCAGTACTTC.

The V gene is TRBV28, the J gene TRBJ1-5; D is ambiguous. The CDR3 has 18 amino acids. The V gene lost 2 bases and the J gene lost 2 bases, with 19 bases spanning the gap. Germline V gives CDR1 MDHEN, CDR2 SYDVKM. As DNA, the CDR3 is TGTGCCAGCAGTTTAAGGGTCGGCAGTTCGAAGGGCAATCAGCCCCAGCATTTT. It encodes CASSLRVGSSKGNQPQHF.

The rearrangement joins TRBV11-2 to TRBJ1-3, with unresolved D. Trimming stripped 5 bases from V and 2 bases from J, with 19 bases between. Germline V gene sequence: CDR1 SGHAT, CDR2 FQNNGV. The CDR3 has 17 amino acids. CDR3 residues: CASSPGSEAGTGNTIYF. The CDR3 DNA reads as TGTGCCAGCAGCCCCGGTAGCGAGGCAGGAACTGGAAACACCATATATTTT.

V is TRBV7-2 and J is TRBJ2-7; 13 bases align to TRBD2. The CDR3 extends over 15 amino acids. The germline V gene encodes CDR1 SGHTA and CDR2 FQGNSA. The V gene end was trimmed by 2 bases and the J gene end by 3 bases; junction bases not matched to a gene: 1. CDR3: CASSLRTSGGYEQYF. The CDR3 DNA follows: TGTGCCAGCAGCTTACGGACTAGCGGGGGCTACGAGCAGTACTTC.

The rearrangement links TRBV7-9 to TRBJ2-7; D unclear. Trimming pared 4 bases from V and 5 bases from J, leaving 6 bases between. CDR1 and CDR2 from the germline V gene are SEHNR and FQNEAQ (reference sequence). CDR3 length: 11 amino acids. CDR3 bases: TGTGCCAGCAGCTACAACCACGAGCAGTACTTC. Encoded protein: CASSYNHEQYF. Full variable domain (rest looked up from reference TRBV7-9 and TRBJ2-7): DTGVSQNPRHKITKRGQNVTFRCDPISEHNRLYWYRQTLGQGPEFLTYFQNEAQLEKSRLLSDRFSAERPKGSFSTLEIQRTEQGDSAMYLCASSYNHEQYFGPGTRLTVT.

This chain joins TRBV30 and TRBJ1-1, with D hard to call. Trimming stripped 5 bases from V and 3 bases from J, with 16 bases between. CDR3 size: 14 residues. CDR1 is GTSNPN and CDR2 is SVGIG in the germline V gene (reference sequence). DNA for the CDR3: TGTGCCTGGGACCCGGGATCCGGTGACACTGAAGCTTTCTTT. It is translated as CAWDPGSGDTEAFF.

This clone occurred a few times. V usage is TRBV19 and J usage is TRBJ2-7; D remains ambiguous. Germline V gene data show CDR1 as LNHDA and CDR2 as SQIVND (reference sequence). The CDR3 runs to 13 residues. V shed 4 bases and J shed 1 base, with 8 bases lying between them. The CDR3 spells CASSNRPSYEQYF. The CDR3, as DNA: TGTGCCAGTAGTAACAGACCATCCTACGAGCAGTACTTC. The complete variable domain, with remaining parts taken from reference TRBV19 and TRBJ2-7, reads DGGITQSPKYLFRKEGQNVTLSCEQNLNHDAMYWYRQDPGQGLRLIYYSQIVNDFQKGDIAEGYSVSREKKESFPLTVTSAQKNPTAFYLCASSNRPSYEQYFGPGTRLTVT.

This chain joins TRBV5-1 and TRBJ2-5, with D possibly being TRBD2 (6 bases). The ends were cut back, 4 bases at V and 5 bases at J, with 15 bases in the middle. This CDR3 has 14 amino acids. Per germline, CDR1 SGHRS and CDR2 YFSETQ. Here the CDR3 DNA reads TGCGCCAGCAGCCCAGGGACTTCAGGGGAGACCCAGTACTTC. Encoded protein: CASSPGTSGETQYF.

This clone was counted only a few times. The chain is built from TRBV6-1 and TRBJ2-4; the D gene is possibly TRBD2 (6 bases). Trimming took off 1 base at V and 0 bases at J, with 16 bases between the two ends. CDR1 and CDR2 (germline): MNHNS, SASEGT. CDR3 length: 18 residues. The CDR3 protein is CASSEDGGLLLAKNIQYF. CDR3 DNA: TGTGCCAGCAGTGAAGACGGGGGACTCTTACTAGCCAAAAACATTCAGTACTTC.